This T cell receptor beta chain originates from a study of blood T cell repertoires in COVID-19. Whole-study context: Acute-phase and convalescent COVID-19 samples originated in the United States, Italy and Spain.

Allocation to cohorts depended on clinical history reported by the participants. Original handling: Scientists estimated how many nucleated cells there were by amplifying reference gene primers. Some clones are missing from TCRdb's copy, which holds only in-frame ones; the method was immunoSEQ multiplex PCR. V and J calls and clone size are those listed in that table; D and trimming were worked out from the DNA. The table shows 150,000 to 200,000 clones, with 89% occurring only once. With respect to this clone: An end of the junction does not agree with germline; a read error may underlie this.

Sequences were obtained from PBMCs or T cells enriched from blood (not recorded which). This clonotype was obtained from a woman aged 40-49 years with acute COVID-19.

The CDR3 loop is CSVEGRTGFEQYF. The CDR3 coding sequence is TGCAGCGTCGAAGGCCGGACAGGGTTCGAGCAGTACTTC. The rearrangement links TRBV29-1 to TRBJ2-7; TRBD1 matches 8 bases. The CDR3 is 13 residues long. The germline V gene encodes CDR1 SQVTM and CDR2 ANQGSEA.